This TCR beta chain was sequenced in a study of T-cell memory formation after mild COVID-19. One entry per CDR3 protein, called by TCRdb with MiXCR from the 5' RACE reads. This table holds around 200,000 distinct CDR3 sequences, roughly a tenth found once. Trimming removed 5 bases from V and 4 bases from J, with 12 bases in between. The CDR3 spans 13 residues. CDR1 DFQATT and CDR2 SNEGSKA come from the germline V gene (reference sequence). The sequence came from a man younger than 35 who had mild COVID-19 (a few samples of this study predate the infection). Cell type and time point are not known. Sequences were obtained from PBMCs or a T cell subset sorted from them (not recorded which). The chain links TRBV20-1 to TRBJ1-3; D may be TRBD1 (6 bases). The CDR3: CSAPVRGGNTIYF. In nucleotides, the CDR3 is TGCAGTGCTCCTGTCAGGGGAGGAAACACCATATATTTT.